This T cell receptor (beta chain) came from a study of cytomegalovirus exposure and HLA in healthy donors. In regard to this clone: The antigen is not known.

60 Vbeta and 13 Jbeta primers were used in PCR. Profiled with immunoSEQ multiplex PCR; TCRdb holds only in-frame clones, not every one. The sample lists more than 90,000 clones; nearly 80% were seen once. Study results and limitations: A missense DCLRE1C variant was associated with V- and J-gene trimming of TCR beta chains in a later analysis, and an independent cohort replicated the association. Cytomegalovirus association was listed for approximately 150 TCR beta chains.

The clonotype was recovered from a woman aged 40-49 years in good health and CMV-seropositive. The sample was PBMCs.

CDR3 nucleotides: TGTGCCAGTAGTCCCGACAGTATACCTGGAAACACCATATATTTT. Its translation is CASSPDSIPGNTIYF. The V and J genes are TRBV19 and TRBJ1-3; D is perhaps TRBD1 (5 bases). Germline CDR1 is LNHDA and CDR2 is SQIVND (reference sequence). Trimming shortened V by 5 bases and J by 2 bases, and 13 bases separated the two germline ends. The CDR3 runs 15 residues.